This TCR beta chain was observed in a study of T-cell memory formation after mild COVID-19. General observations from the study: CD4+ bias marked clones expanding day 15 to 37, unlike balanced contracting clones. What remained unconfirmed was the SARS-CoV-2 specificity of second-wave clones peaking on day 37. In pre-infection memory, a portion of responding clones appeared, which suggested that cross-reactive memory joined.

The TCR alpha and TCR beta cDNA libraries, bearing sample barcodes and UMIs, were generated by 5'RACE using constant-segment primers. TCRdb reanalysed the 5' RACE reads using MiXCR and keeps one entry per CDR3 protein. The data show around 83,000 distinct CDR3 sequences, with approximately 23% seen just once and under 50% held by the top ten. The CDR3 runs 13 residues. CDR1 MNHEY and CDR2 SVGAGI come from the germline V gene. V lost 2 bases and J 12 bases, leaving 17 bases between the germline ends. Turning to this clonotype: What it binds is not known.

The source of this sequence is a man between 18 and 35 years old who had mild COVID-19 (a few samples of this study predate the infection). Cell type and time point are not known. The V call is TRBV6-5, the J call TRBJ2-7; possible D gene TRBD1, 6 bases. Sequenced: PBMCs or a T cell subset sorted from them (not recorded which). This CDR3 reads CASSYVVGTGWYF. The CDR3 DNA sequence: TGTGCCAGCAGTTACGTTGTCGGAACAGGGTGGTACTTC.